This T cell receptor beta chain was identified in a study of CD8+ T cells in alopecia areata listed by TCRdb under 2018. The study in broad terms: The treated patients, all with moderate-to-severe alopecia areata, were enrolled in an open-label pilot trial of oral tofacitinib given at 5 to 10 mg twice daily. Patients stayed on tofacitinib for 6 to 18 months and then had 6 months of follow-up off drug so that delayed response and recurrence could be assessed. The SALT score, which quantifies the percentage of affected scalp surface area, was used to measure disease severity in treated patients. To study T cell clonal expansion in alopecia areata, the researchers applied high-throughput TCRbeta sequencing to both the C3H/HeJ mouse model and human patients. Scalp tissue and sorted CD4+ and CD8+ peripheral blood T cells from patchy and totalis/universalis alopecia areata patients and from healthy controls were covered by human TCRbeta sequencing. Patients on tofacitinib were biopsied at baseline and after 4 and 24 weeks of treatment, and several of the patients also had a later scalp biopsy. Clonality in the scalp was compared among normal scalp (n=4), patchy alopecia areata scalp (n=8), and alopecia totalis/universalis scalp (n=8). RNA was obtained with the PAXgene miRNA kit for fixed scalp, the miRNeasy kit for PBMCs, and the RNeasy kit for mouse skin. immunoSEQ multiplex PCR using 35 Vbeta forward primers and 13 Jbeta reverse primers was used to amplify TCRbeta CDR3 regions. Findings and caveats that apply to the study as a whole: Unlike mouse skin, where gammadelta T cells dominate, normal human skin contains resident alphabeta T cells that get sequenced too, which complicates analysis of the scalp TCR repertoire. Tofacitinib significantly lowered scalp clonality and the number of expanded CD8+ clones among the top 100 scalp clones. Many expanded lesional clones were found to persist in scalp and blood during tofacitinib treatment, and relapse after treatment cessation may be partly explained by this persistence. Because the treated cohort was small and had just a single nonresponder, larger studies are needed to establish links between baseline CD8+ expansion and response. Shared TCR sequences between patients were less evident than in mice, which may be partly attributable to HLA diversity in the patient population. Compared with normal scalp, lesional scalp, particularly in alopecia totalis/universalis, had higher clonality and more expanded CD8+ clones, which suggests antigenic drive.

Library prep was done by the immunoSEQ multiplex PCR assay. RNA was extracted from all samples and reverse transcribed into cDNA, which served as template for TCR sequencing. SuperScript III was used for first-strand cDNA synthesis, primed with a 2:1 mix of oligo-dT and random hexamers. A synthetic immune receptor repertoire was used to measure amplification bias, and any remaining bias was corrected computationally. Concerning the study's data processing: After raw reads were preprocessed to remove errors, the CDR3 was defined following IMGT conventions as running from the conserved cysteine to phenylalanine. Clonality was calculated as 1 minus Shannon entropy normalized by log2 of the number of productive unique TCRs. Whether scalp clones were CD4 or CD8 was inferred by matching scalp TCRbeta sequences against CD4 and CD8 repertoires sorted from blood. In TCRdb, the immuneACCESS table is reduced to in-frame sequences with V and J assigned. These tables do not hold every clone; where another copy was compared, an unresolved V gene accounts for under half, and the others remain unexplained. Clonal size and the V and J genes are those of that table, whereas D and trimming came from the DNA. The sample records more than 150,000 clones, around 60% of which are singletons. Of the sample, about 3% falls within the top ten clones.

A remark on this clone: No antigen is known for it. No quality values exist for individual bases; no much larger clone is one base distant.

The time point tag for this specimen amounts to: 4 weeks on oral tofacitinib. This sample's treatment or condition label indicates: oral pan-JAK inhibitor, 5-10 mg twice daily. Lesional scalp punch biopsies and peripheral blood were obtained from alopecia areata patients. After PBMCs were isolated by density centrifugation and stained for CD3, CD4 and CD8, a FACSAria was used to sort CD4+ and CD8+ T cells. Here V drops 4 bases and J drops 2 bases, and the junction holds 10 bases not matched to any gene. CDR1 and CDR2 (MDHEN, SYDVKM) derive from the germline V gene. The CDR3, cysteine through phenylalanine, is 16 amino acids long. Only the CDR3 DNA stays, 48 bases, in frame from base 1.

The chain was built from TRBV28 and TRBJ2-5; TRBD2 lines up with 7 middle nucleotides. The sequences come from CD4+ T cells sorted from blood, collected at week 4, from a patient treated with tofacitinib. The TCR was taken from a human donor with alopecia areata. DNA sequence: TGTGCCAGCAGTTCCCCAGGGAGGGGTGGGCAAGAGACCCAGTACTTC. Its protein is CASSSPGRGGQETQYF. This CDR3, with the reference TRBV28 and TRBJ2-5 proteins standing in past its ends, gives the full variable domain DVKVTQSSRYLVKRTGEKVFLECVQDMDHENMFWYRQDPGLGLRLIYFSYDVKMKEKGDIPEGYSVSREKKERFSLILESASTNQTSMYLCASSSPGRGGQETQYFGPGTRLLVL.